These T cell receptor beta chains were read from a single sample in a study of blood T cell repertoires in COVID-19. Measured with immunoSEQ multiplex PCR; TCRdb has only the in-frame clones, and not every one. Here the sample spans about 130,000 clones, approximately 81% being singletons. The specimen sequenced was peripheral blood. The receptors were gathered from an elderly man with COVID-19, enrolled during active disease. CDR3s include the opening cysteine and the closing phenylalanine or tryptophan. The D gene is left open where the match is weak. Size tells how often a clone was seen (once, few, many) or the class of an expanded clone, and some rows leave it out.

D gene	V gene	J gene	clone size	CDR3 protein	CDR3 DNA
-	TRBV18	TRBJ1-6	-	CASSPNDSGNNSPLHF	TGTGCCAGCTCACCTAATGACAGCGGGAACAATTCACCCCTCCACTTT
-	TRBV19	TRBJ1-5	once	CASSIMGRGASNQPQHF	TGTGCCAGTAGTATTATGGGGAGGGGGGCTAGCAATCAGCCCCAGCATTTT
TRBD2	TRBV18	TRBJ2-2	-	CASSPQASGQTGELFF	TGTGCCAGCTCACCACAGGCTAGCGGGCAGACCGGGGAGCTGTTTTTT
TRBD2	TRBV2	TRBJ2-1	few	CASSRLAGGIVSSYNEQFF	TGTGCCAGCAGTCGACTAGCGGGAGGGATCGTGAGCTCCTACAATGAGCAGTTCTTC
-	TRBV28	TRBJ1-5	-	CASSEGWGNQPQHF	TGTGCCAGCAGTGAGGGATGGGGCAATCAGCCCCAGCATTTT
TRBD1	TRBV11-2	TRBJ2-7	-	CASSLGGQYEQYF	TGTGCCAGCAGCTTAGGGGGACAGTACGAGCAGTACTTC
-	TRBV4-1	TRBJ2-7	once	CASSSGRRGRLDYEQYF	TGCGCCAGCAGCTCCGGAAGGCGGGGACGCCTAGACTACGAGCAGTACTTC
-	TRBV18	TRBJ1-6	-	CASSPGAVGSPLHF	TGTGCCAGCTCACCAGGGGCAGTAGGTTCACCCCTCCACTTT
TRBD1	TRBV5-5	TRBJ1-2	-	CASSPRGQAASGYTF	TGTGCCAGCAGCCCTAGAGGACAGGCCGCTTCTGGCTACACCTTC
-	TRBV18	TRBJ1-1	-	CASSLGLSNTEAFF	TGTGCCAGCTCACTAGGACTTTCCAACACTGAAGCTTTCTTT
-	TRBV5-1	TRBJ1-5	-	CASSPWGGDSNQPQHF	TGCGCCAGCAGCCCCTGGGGGGGGGACAGCAATCAGCCCCAGCATTTT
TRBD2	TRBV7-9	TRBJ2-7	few	CASLASGSYEQYF	TGTGCCAGCCTAGCTAGCGGGTCCTACGAGCAGTACTTC
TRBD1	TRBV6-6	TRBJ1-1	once	CASSYSGTGEAFF	TGTGCCAGCAGTTACTCAGGGACAGGGGAAGCTTTCTTT
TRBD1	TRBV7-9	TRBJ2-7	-	CASSARDRGVYEQYF	TGTGCCAGCAGCGCCAGGGACAGGGGGGTCTACGAGCAGTACTTC
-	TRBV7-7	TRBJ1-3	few	CASSLASGNTIYF	TGTGCTAGCAGCTTAGCGTCAGGGAACACCATATATTTT
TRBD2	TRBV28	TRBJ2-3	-	CASSLSGGRTDTQYF	TGTGCCAGCAGTTTGTCGGGAGGGCGAACAGATACGCAGTATTTT
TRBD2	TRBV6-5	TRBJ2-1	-	CASSMTSVSYNEQFF	TGTGCCAGCAGCATGACTAGCGTCTCCTACAATGAGCAGTTCTTC
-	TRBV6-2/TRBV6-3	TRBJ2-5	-	CASSYFPPLYSLETQYF	TGTGCCAGCAGTTACTTCCCGCCTCTATACTCCCTTGAGACCCAGTACTTC
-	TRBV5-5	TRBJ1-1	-	CASSLSPRAEAFF	TGTGCCAGCAGCTTGTCCCCACGGGCTGAAGCTTTCTTT
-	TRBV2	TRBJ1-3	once	CASSVQGHAGNTIYF	TGTGCCAGCAGTGTCCAGGGGCATGCTGGAAACACCATATATTTT
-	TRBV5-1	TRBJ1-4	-	CASSLGRGNEKLFF	TGCGCCAGCAGCTTGGGAAGGGGGAATGAAAAACTGTTTTTT
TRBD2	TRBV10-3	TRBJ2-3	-	CAISGGGLADTQYF	TGTGCCATCAGTGGGGGGGGACTAGCGGATACGCAGTATTTT
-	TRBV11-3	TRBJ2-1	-	CASSLGLGDSSYNEQFF	TGTGCCAGCAGCTTAGGACTCGGGGACTCCTCCTACAATGAGCAGTTCTTC
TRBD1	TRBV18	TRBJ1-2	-	CASSPPTGTYGYTF	TGTGCCAGCTCACCTCCGACAGGGACCTATGGCTACACCTTC
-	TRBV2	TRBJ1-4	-	CASSSADRNNEKLFF	TGTGCCAGCAGTTCCGCCGACAGAAATAATGAAAAACTGTTTTTT
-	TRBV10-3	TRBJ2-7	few	CAITPDTSYEQYF	TGTGCCATCACGCCTGACACCTCCTACGAGCAGTACTTC
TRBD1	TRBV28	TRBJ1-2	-	CASSLGTGPNYGYTF	TGTGCCAGCAGCTTGGGGACAGGGCCTAACTATGGCTACACCTTC
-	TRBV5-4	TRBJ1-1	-	CASSHKTAGVTEAFF	TGTGCCAGCAGCCACAAGACGGCGGGGGTCACTGAAGCTTTCTTT
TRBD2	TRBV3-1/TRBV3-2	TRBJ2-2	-	CASESGRTGELFF	TGTGCCAGTGAAAGCGGGAGGACCGGGGAGCTGTTTTTT
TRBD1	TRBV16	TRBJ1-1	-	CASSQSYRGAVAFF	TGTGCCAGCAGCCAATCCTACAGGGGGGCGGTAGCTTTCTTT
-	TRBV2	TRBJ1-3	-	CASSEASSGNTIYF	TGTGCCAGCAGTGAAGCGAGCTCTGGAAACACCATATATTTT
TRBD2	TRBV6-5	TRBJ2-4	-	CAITGGAAIQYF	TGTGCCATCACGGGGGGAGCGGCTATTCAGTACTTC
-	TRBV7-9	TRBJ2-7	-	CASSPGGAPYEQYF	TGTGCCAGCAGCCCGGGTGGGGCTCCCTACGAGCAGTACTTC
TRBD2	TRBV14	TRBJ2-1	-	CASSRWTSESEQFF	TGTGCCAGCAGCCGTTGGACTAGCGAGTCTGAGCAGTTCTTC
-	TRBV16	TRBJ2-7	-	CASSQFRGEDYEQYF	TGTGCCAGCAGCCAATTTCGCGGAGAGGACTACGAGCAGTACTTC
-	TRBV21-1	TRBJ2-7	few	CASSKARGQDVAYEQYF	TGTGCCAGCAGCAAAGCGCGGGGACAGGACGTTGCCTACGAGCAGTACTTC
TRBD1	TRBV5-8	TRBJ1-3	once	CASRPDRATGNTIYF	TGTGCCAGCAGACCAGACAGGGCCACTGGAAACACCATATATTTT
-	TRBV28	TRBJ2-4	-	CASSWGPKNIQYF	TGTGCCAGCAGTTGGGGCCCCAAAAACATTCAGTACTTC
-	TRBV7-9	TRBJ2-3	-	CASSLRGGTDTQYF	TGTGCCAGCAGCTTACGGGGAGGCACAGATACGCAGTATTTT
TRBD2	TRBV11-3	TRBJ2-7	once	CASVAAGGQKITKVYEQYF	TGTGCCAGCGTCGCCGCGGGAGGGCAGAAGATCACCAAAGTCTACGAGCAGTACTTC
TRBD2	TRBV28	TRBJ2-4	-	CASSSPGLAVSKNIQYF	TGTGCCAGCAGTTCACCAGGACTAGCGGTTTCCAAAAACATTCAGTACTTC
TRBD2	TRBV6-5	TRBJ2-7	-	CASRGIGTSSYEQYF	TGTGCCAGCAGGGGAATTGGGACTAGTTCCTACGAGCAGTACTTC
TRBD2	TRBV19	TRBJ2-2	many	CASRPTSGTGELFF	TGTGCCAGTAGGCCTACTAGCGGGACCGGGGAGCTGTTTTTT
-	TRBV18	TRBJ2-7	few	CASSPSSGGIGDEQYF	TGTGCCAGCTCACCATCATCAGGGGGGATAGGCGACGAGCAGTACTTC
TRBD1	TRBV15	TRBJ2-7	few	CATSKFEDRDFNEQYF	TGTGCCACCAGCAAGTTCGAGGACAGGGATTTTAACGAGCAGTACTTC
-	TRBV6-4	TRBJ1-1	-	CASLGGGTEAFF	TGTGCCAGCTTGGGGGGTGGCACTGAAGCTTTCTTT
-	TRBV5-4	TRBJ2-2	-	CASSQKSGTGELFF	TGTGCCAGCAGCCAAAAGTCGGGGACCGGGGAGCTGTTTTTT
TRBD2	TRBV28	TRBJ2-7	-	CASSLYPRLAQTYEQYF	TGTGCCAGCAGTTTATACCCCCGACTAGCCCAAACCTACGAGCAGTACTTC
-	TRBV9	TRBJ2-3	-	CASSVVGSTDTQYF	TGTGCCAGCAGCGTAGTCGGGAGCACAGATACGCAGTATTTT
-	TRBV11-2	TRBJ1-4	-	CASSRGQGEKLFF	TGTGCCAGCAGCCGCGGGCAAGGGGAAAAACTGTTTTTT
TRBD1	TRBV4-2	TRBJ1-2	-	CASSPTRTGTDGYTF	TGTGCCAGCAGCCCCACCAGGACAGGGACGGATGGCTACACCTTC
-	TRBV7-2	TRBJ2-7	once	CASSPGQLWAEQYF	TGTGCCAGCAGCCCTGGACAGTTGTGGGCCGAGCAGTACTTC
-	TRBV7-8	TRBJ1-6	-	CASSSSDNSPLHF	TGTGCCAGCAGCTCCTCCGATAATTCACCCCTCCACTTT
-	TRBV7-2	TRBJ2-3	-	CASSPGRDTQYF	TGTGCCAGCAGCCCCGGTCGGGATACGCAGTATTTT
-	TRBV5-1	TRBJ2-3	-	CASSLVVSDTQYF	TGCGCCAGCAGCTTGGTGGTCAGTGATACGCAGTATTTT
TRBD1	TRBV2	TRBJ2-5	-	CATTGQAEETQYF	TGTGCCACCACTGGACAGGCCGAAGAGACCCAGTACTTC
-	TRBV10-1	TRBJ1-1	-	CASYGTPNTEAFF	TGCGCCAGTTACGGGACTCCTAACACTGAAGCTTTCTTT
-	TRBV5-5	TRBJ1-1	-	CASSLEGYKGTEAFF	TGTGCCAGCAGCTTAGAGGGTTATAAGGGAACTGAAGCTTTCTTT
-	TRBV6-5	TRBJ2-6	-	CASSSGSGSGANVLTF	TGTGCCAGCAGTTCAGGGTCCGGCTCTGGGGCCAACGTCCTGACTTTC